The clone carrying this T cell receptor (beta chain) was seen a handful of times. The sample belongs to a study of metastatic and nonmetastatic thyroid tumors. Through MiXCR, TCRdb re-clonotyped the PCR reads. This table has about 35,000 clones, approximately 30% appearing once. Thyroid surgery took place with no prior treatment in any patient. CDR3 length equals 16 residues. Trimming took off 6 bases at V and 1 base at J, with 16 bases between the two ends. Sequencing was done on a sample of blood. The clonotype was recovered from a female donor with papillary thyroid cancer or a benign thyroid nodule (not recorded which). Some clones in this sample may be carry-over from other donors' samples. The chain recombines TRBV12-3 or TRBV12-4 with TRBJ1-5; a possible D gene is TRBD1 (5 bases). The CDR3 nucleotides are TGTGCCAGCAGCTCCCAGGGAGGGGCAAGCAATCAGCCCCAGCATTTT. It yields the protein CASSSQGGASNQPQHF.